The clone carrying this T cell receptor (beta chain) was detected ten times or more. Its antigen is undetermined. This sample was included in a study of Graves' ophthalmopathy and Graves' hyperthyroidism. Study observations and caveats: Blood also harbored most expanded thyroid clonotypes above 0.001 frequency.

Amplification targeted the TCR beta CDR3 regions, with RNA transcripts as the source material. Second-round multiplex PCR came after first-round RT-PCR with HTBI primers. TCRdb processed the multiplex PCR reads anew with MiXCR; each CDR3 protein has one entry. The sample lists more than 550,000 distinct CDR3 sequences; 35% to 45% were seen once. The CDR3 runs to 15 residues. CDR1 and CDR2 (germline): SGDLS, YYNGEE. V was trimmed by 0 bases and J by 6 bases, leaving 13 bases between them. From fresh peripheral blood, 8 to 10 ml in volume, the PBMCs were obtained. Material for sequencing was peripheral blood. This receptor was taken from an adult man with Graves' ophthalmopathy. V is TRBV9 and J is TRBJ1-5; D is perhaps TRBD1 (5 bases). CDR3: CASSVEGEVGQPQHF. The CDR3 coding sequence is TGTGCCAGCAGCGTAGAAGGGGAGGTCGGTCAGCCCCAGCATTTT.